These T cell receptor beta chains were read from a single sample in a study of regulatory T cells in long-lasting Graves disease. TCRdb called the multiplex PCR reads again in MiXCR, with one record for every CDR3 protein. The sample has under 350,000 distinct CDR3 sequences; more than 20% are singletons. The source was peripheral blood mononuclear cells (PBMCs), collected when the disease was refractory, from a patient treated with antithyroid drugs. The receptors come from a female donor with Graves disease. Each CDR3 is given with its conserved first and last residue. D genes are given only for firm matches. The size entry is marked missing in some rows and otherwise reads once, few, many or a size class.

NA	few	TRBJ1-5	TRBV30	CAWSTSGDFWDNQPQHF	TGTGCCTGGAGTACGTCAGGGGATTTTTGGGACAATCAGCCCCAGCATTTT
NA	few	TRBJ1-2	TRBV3-1	CASSQEDMTGGNYGYTF	TGTGCCAGCAGCCAAGAGGATATGACAGGTGGTAACTATGGCTACACCTTC
TRBD2	NA	TRBJ2-3	TRBV19	CASSMMFAGVLGDTQYF	TGTGCCAGTAGTATGATGTTCGCGGGAGTTTTAGGAGATACGCAGTATTTT
NA	few	TRBJ2-7	TRBV6-1	CASRGRLTYEQYF	TGTGCCAGCAGGGGCAGGTTGACCTACGAGCAGTACTTC
NA	many	TRBJ1-1	TRBV3-1	CASSLGGRTEAFF	TGTGCCAGCAGCCTGGGGGGTAGGACTGAAGCTTTCTTT
NA	NA	TRBJ2-7	TRBV7-2	CASSLGWGVGYEQYF	TGTGCCAGCAGCTTAGGTTGGGGGGTCGGTTACGAGCAGTACTTC
TRBD2	few	TRBJ2-5	TRBV10-3	CAISESTGGETQYF	TGTGCCATCAGTGAGTCCACGGGGGGAGAGACCCAGTACTTC
TRBD2	many	TRBJ2-5	TRBV20-1	CSFPSGGTEETQYF	TGCAGTTTTCCTTCGGGAGGGACCGAAGAGACCCAGTACTTC
NA	NA	TRBJ2-5	TRBV9	CASSPDLTWQETQYF	TGTGCCAGCAGCCCAGACCTCACATGGCAAGAGACCCAGTACTTC
NA	NA	TRBJ2-1	TRBV20-1	CSALYSASSYNEQFF	TGCAGTGCTCTATATAGCGCTAGCTCCTACAATGAGCAGTTCTTC
TRBD1	few	TRBJ2-7	TRBV6-2/TRBV6-3	CASVEEQGAYEQYF	TGTGCCAGCGTCGAGGAGCAGGGGGCCTACGAGCAGTACTTC
TRBD2	many	TRBJ2-2	TRBV28	CASSRPSGRTLDTGELFF	TGTGCCAGCAGTAGACCTAGCGGGAGGACGTTGGACACCGGGGAGCTGTTTTTT
TRBD2	NA	TRBJ2-5	TRBV30	CAWSGGLALQETQYF	TGTGCCTGGAGTGGGGGACTAGCTCTCCAAGAGACCCAGTACTTC
NA	NA	TRBJ1-5	TRBV6-9	CASSLAYSSNQPQHF	TGTGCCAGCAGTTTGGCTTACAGTAGCAATCAGCCCCAGCATTTT
TRBD1	many	TRBJ2-7	TRBV11-2	CASSLGDRVIDEQYF	TGTGCCAGCAGCTTAGGGGACAGGGTGATAGACGAGCAGTACTTC
TRBD2	few	TRBJ2-1	TRBV2	CASRLLAGGDEQFF	TGTGCCAGCAGGCTACTAGCGGGAGGCGATGAGCAGTTCTTC
TRBD2	many	TRBJ2-7	TRBV11-2	CASSSSAGTSGTRYHEQYF	TGTGCCAGCAGCTCTTCAGCTGGGACTAGCGGGACGCGGTATCACGAGCAGTACTTC
TRBD1	many	TRBJ2-5	TRBV7-2	CASSRQGDRETQYF	TGTGCCAGCAGCAGACAGGGTGACAGAGAGACCCAGTACTTC
TRBD2	many	TRBJ2-4	TRBV6-2/TRBV6-3	CASSNSGRANIQYF	TGTGCCAGCAGCAACAGCGGGAGGGCGAACATTCAGTACTTC
NA	many	TRBJ2-7	TRBV2	CASSDFSISYEQYF	TGTGCCAGCAGTGATTTTTCGATTTCCTACGAGCAGTACTTC
NA	NA	TRBJ2-5	TRBV20-1	CSASRLVQETQYF	TGCAGTGCGTCTAGACTAGTCCAAGAGACCCAGTACTTC
NA	NA	TRBJ2-1	TRBV28	CASRAGDNEQFF	TGTGCCAGCAGGGCAGGGGACAATGAGCAGTTCTTC
NA	NA	TRBJ1-1	TRBV20-1	CSATDTVNTEAFF	TGCAGTGCCACGGACACAGTGAACACTGAAGCTTTCTTT
TRBD2	few	TRBJ2-7	TRBV10-3	CAISDPGGAGVSYEQYF	TGTGCCATCAGTGACCCCGGAGGAGCGGGAGTATCCTACGAGCAGTACTTC
NA	NA	TRBJ2-7	TRBV5-5	CASSPSWSLGQYF	TGTGCCAGCAGCCCGTCCTGGAGTTTAGGGCAGTACTTC
TRBD2	once	TRBJ2-2	TRBV27	CASSRLLAGGPGELFF	TGTGCCAGCAGCCGTTTACTAGCGGGAGGCCCCGGGGAGCTGTTTTTT
TRBD2	NA	TRBJ2-7	TRBV7-2	CASSGDRDYSSYEQYF	TGTGCCAGCAGCGGCGACCGGGACTACAGCTCCTACGAGCAGTACTTC
TRBD2	NA	TRBJ2-7	TRBV20-1	CSATGLAGLYEQYF	TGCAGTGCTACAGGGCTAGCGGGGCTCTACGAGCAGTACTTC
NA	NA	TRBJ2-7	TRBV7-8	CASLRDGYEQYF	TGTGCCAGCCTGCGGGACGGCTACGAGCAGTACTTC
TRBD1	few	TRBJ1-1	TRBV7-9	CASSPRQGPQAFF	TGTGCCAGCAGCCCAAGACAGGGGCCGCAAGCTTTCTTT
TRBD1	many	TRBJ1-2	TRBV20-1	CSARTGEALYGYTF	TGCAGTGCTAGGACAGGGGAAGCACTTTATGGCTACACCTTC
NA	many	TRBJ2-5	TRBV2	CASSDGVETQYF	TGTGCCAGCAGTGACGGCGTTGAGACCCAGTACTTC
NA	few	TRBJ2-5	TRBV7-2	CASSLIQGQETQYF	TGTGCCAGCAGCTTAATCCAGGGGCAAGAGACCCAGTACTTC
NA	NA	TRBJ2-7	TRBV27	CASSPSRTPYEQYF	TGTGCCAGCAGTCCCTCCCGCACCCCCTACGAGCAGTACTTC
TRBD2	many	TRBJ2-7	TRBV6-2/TRBV6-3	CASSYGLAATYEQYF	TGTGCCAGCAGTTACGGACTAGCGGCGACCTACGAGCAGTACTTC
TRBD1	NA	TRBJ1-5	TRBV12-3/TRBV12-4	CASSLVPQGDSNQPQHF	TGTGCCAGCAGTTTAGTGCCTCAGGGGGACAGCAATCAGCCCCAGCATTTT
NA	NA	TRBJ1-6	TRBV7-2	CASSANRVPNSPLHF	TGTGCCAGCAGCGCTAACAGGGTTCCCAATTCACCCCTCCACTTT
NA	few	TRBJ1-2	TRBV10-3	CAISEESWRGYTF	TGTGCCATCAGTGAGGAATCCTGGCGTGGCTACACCTTC
NA	few	TRBJ1-5	TRBV6-5	CASSYGAGPDQPQHF	TGTGCCAGCAGTTACGGAGCGGGGCCAGATCAGCCCCAGCATTTT
NA	many	TRBJ2-4	TRBV2	CASSETGLAKNIQYF	TGTGCCAGCAGTGAAACAGGGCTAGCCAAAAACATTCAGTACTTC
NA	many	TRBJ2-7	TRBV27	CASRPRGQGNEQYF	TGTGCCAGCAGGCCCCGCGGGCAGGGCAACGAGCAGTACTTC
NA	few	TRBJ1-1	TRBV4-2	CASSQVGQLNTEAFF	TGTGCCAGCAGCCAAGTGGGACAACTGAACACTGAAGCTTTCTTT
NA	NA	TRBJ1-2	TRBV9	CASSAGGASYYGYTF	TGTGCCAGCAGCGCAGGAGGGGCCTCGTACTATGGCTACACCTTC
NA	few	TRBJ2-3	TRBV28	CASSLFSPFLGDGTDTQYF	TGTGCCAGCAGTTTATTCAGCCCGTTTCTGGGAGATGGCACAGATACGCAGTATTTT
NA	NA	TRBJ2-2	TRBV11-2	CASCTPIPTGELFF	TGTGCCAGTTGTACCCCTATTCCGACCGGGGAGCTGTTTTTT
NA	NA	TRBJ2-7	TRBV30	CAWDRSPYEQYF	TGTGCCTGGGACAGGTCCCCCTACGAGCAGTACTTC
NA	NA	TRBJ2-7	TRBV10-3	CAISELGDSPPYEQYF	TGTGCCATCAGTGAGCTTGGGGACTCCCCTCCTTACGAGCAGTACTTC
NA	many	TRBJ1-2	TRBV7-2	CASSLAVHNYGYTF	TGTGCCAGCAGCTTAGCAGTTCATAACTATGGCTACACCTTC
NA	NA	TRBJ2-7	TRBV9	CASSPAGTPYEQYF	TGTGCCAGCAGTCCTGCCGGGACTCCCTACGAGCAGTACTTC
NA	NA	TRBJ2-7	TRBV6-5	CASSYASIDSYEQYF	TGTGCCAGCAGTTACGCTAGCATCGACTCCTACGAGCAGTACTTC
TRBD1	NA	TRBJ2-7	TRBV28	CASSPGTGGNEYF	TGTGCCAGCAGCCCCGGGACAGGGGGCAACGAGTACTTC
TRBD2	NA	TRBJ2-1	TRBV16	CASSTRDYTLGEQFF	TGTGCCAGCAGCACCCGGGACTATACCTTGGGTGAGCAGTTCTTC
TRBD1	NA	TRBJ1-1	TRBV15	CATSRLRQGAPEAFF	TGTGCCACCAGCAGATTGCGACAGGGGGCTCCTGAAGCTTTCTTT
TRBD1	NA	TRBJ2-1	TRBV18	CASSQDRDGHRFEQFF	TGTGCCAGCTCACAGGACAGGGACGGGCATCGATTTGAGCAGTTCTTC
TRBD1	NA	TRBJ1-2	TRBV19	CASSRGDRRNYGYTF	TGTGCCAGTAGCCGCGGGGACAGACGGAACTATGGCTACACCTTC
NA	few	TRBJ1-6	TRBV20-1	CSARDFSGNNSPLHF	TGCAGTGCTAGAGATTTCTCAGGGAATAATTCACCCCTCCACTTT
NA	many	TRBJ1-5	TRBV19	CASQSGFLNQPQHF	TGTGCCAGTCAAAGCGGGTTTTTAAATCAGCCCCAGCATTTT
TRBD1	NA	TRBJ2-5	TRBV6-1	CASREIEGTAQETQYF	TGTGCCAGCAGGGAAATCGAAGGGACAGCCCAAGAGACCCAGTACTTC